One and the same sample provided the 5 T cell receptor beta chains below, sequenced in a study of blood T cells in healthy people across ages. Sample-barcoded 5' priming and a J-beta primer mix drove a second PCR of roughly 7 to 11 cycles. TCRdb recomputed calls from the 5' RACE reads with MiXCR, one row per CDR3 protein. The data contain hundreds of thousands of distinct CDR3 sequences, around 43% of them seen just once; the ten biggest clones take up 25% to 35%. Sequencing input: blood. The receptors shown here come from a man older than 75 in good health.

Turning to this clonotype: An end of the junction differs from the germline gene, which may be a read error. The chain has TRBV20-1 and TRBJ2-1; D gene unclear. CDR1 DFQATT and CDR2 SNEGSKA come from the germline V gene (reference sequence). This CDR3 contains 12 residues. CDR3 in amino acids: CSAGYSSDEQFF. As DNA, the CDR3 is TGCAGTGCAGGGTACTCAAGCGATGAACAGTTCTTC.

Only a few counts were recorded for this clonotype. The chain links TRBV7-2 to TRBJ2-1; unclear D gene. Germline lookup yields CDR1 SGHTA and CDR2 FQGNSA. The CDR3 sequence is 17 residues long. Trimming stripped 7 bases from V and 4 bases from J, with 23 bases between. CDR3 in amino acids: CASILTYRISPYNEQFF. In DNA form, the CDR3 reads TGTGCCAGCATCTTGACCTATCGGATCTCACCTTACAATGAGCAGTTCTTC. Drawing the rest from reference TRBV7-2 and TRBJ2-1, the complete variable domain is GAGVSQSPSNKVTEKGKDVELRCDPISGHTALYWYRQSLGQGLEFLIYFQGNSAPDKSGLPSDRFSAERTGGSVSTLTIQRTQQEDSAVYLCASILTYRISPYNEQFFGPGTRLTVL.

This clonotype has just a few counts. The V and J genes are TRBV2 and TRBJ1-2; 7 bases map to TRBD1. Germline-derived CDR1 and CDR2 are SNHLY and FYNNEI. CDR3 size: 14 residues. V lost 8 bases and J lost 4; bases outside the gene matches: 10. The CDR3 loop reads CASGRNRDSYGYTF. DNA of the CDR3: TGTGCCAGCGGACGAAATCGGGACAGCTATGGCTACACCTTC. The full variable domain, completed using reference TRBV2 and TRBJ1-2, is EPEVTQTPSHQVTQMGQEVILRCVPISNHLYFYWYRQILGQKVEFLVSFYNNEISEKSEIFDDQFSVERPDGSNFTLKIRSTKLEDSAMYFCASGRNRDSYGYTFGSGTRLTVV.

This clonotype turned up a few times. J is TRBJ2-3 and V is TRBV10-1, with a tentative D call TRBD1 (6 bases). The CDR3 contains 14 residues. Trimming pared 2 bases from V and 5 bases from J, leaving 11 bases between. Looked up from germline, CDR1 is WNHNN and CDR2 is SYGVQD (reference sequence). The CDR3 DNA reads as TGCGCCAGCAGTGAGGGGGGCGCAAAAGATACGCAGTATTTT. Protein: CASSEGGAKDTQYF.

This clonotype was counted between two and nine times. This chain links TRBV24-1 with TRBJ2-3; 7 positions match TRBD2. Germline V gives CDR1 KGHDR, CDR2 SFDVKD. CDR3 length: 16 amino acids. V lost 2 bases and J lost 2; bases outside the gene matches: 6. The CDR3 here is CATSDSASGVTDTQYF. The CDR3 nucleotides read TGTGCCACCAGTGATTCGGCTAGCGGAGTCACAGATACGCAGTATTTT.